This record looks at one T cell receptor beta chain sequence and its context. Antigen specificity is unknown. The sample originates from a study of T-cell memory formation after mild COVID-19. Background on the study: Clustering of TCRs was largely donor specific.

TCRalpha and TCRbeta libraries used 5'RACE with constant-segment primers and UMIs. In TCRdb, the 5' RACE reads were re-called with MiXCR into one record per CDR3 protein. In the table there are over 70,000 distinct CDR3 sequences, 10% to 15% of which are singletons. Regarding the study as a whole: Confirmation was lacking for SARS-CoV-2 specificity of second-wave clones that peaked on day 37. Clones that got smaller from day 15 to 85 had even CD4/CD8, while clones growing later tipped toward CD4+.

Per the germline V gene, CDR1 is DFQATT and CDR2 is SNEGSKA (reference sequence). Trimming took 0 bases from V and 6 from J; bases not matched to a gene: 8. CDR3 length: 15 amino acids. The sequenced material came from PBMCs or a T cell subset sorted from them (not recorded which). This rearrangement joins TRBV20-1 to TRBJ1-5; 7 bases are a match to TRBD1. The sequence derives from an adult woman who had mild COVID-19 (a few samples of this study predate the infection). Cell type and time point are not known. Written as DNA, the CDR3 is TGCAGTGCTAGAGACCCCCGGGGGGACAGTCAGCCCCAGCATTTT. This translates into CSARDPRGDSQPQHF.